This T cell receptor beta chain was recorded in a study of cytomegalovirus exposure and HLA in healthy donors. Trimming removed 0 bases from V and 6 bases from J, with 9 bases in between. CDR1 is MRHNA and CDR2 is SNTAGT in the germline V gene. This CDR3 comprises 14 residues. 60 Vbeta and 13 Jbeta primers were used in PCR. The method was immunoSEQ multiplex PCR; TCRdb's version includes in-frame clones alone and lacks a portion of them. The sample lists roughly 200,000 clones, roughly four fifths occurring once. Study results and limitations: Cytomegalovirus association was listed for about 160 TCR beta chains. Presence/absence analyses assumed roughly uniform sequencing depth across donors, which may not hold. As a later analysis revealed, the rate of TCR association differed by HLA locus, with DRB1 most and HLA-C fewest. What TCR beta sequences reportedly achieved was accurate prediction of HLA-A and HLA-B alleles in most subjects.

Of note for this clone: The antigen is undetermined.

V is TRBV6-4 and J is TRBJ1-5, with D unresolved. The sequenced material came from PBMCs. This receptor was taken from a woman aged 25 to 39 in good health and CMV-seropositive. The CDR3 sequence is CASSDSVGVQPQHF. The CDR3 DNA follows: TGTGCCAGCAGTGACTCGGTCGGGGTTCAGCCCCAGCATTTT.